The 3 T cell receptor beta chains in this list originate from one sample, sequenced in a study of T cell repertoires in cytomegalovirus infection. TCRdb re-analysed the reads in MiXCR, keeping a single row per CDR3 protein. The data show 250,000 to 300,000 distinct CDR3 sequences, approximately 22% seen once. These receptors' targets are unknown. The sequencing used cultured PBMCs, collected from culture after CMV antigen stimulation. The receptors come from a human donor in good health (CMV status not recorded). Some clones in this sample may be carry-over from other donors' samples.

The chain employs TRBV4-1 and TRBJ2-7, with 11 bases aligning to TRBD2. CDR1 is MGHRA, CDR2 YSYEKL, per germline. J was trimmed by 2 bases and V by 0 bases; bases with no gene match: 9. CDR3 size: 18 residues. The CDR3 region has the DNA TGCGCCAGCAGCCAAGATGTTACTAGCGGGAGTATCACCTACGAGCAGTACTTC. It translates to CASSQDVTSGSITYEQYF.

The chain combines TRBV2 with TRBJ2-3, with 13 bases lining up with TRBD2. Looked up from germline, CDR1 is SNHLY and CDR2 is FYNNEI. The CDR3 is 18 amino acids. Trimming at V came to 0 bases and at J to 3 bases, leaving 6 bases not matched to a gene. The CDR3 DNA is TGTGCCAGCAGTGAAGCGCTTCGACTAGCGGGAGGAACAGATACGCAGTATTTT. Protein sequence: CASSEALRLAGGTDTQYF.

In its sample, this clonotype was seen many times. The chain couples TRBV25-1 to TRBJ2-2; TRBD1 is a possible D gene (6 bases). Looked up from germline, CDR1 is MGHDK and CDR2 is SYGVNS. Trimming removed 6 bases at V and 4 bases at J, with 9 bases between. CDR3 length: 13 amino acids. CDR3: CASRPTGTGELFF. CDR3 bases: TGTGCCAGCAGGCCGACAGGCACCGGGGAGCTGTTTTTT. The full variable domain, rest sourced from reference TRBV25-1 and TRBJ2-2, is EADIYQTPRYLVIGTGKKITLECSQTMGHDKMYWYQQDPGMELHLIHYSYGVNSTEKGDLSSESTVSRIRTEHFPLTLESARPSHTSQYLCASRPTGTGELFFGEGSRLTVL.